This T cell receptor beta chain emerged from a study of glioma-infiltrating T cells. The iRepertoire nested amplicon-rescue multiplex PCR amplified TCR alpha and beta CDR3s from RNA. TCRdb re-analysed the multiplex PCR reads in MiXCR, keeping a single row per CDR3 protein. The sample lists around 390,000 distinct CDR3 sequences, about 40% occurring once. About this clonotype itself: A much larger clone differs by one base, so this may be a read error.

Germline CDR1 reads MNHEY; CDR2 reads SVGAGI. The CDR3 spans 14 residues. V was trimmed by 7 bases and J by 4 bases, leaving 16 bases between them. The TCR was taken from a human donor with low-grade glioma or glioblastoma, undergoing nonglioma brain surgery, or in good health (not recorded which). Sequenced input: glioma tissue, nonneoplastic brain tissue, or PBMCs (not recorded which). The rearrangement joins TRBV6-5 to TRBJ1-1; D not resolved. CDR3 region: CASKPPRGSTEAFF. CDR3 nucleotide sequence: TGTGCCAGCAAACCGCCACGGGGAAGCACTGAAGCTTTCTTT.